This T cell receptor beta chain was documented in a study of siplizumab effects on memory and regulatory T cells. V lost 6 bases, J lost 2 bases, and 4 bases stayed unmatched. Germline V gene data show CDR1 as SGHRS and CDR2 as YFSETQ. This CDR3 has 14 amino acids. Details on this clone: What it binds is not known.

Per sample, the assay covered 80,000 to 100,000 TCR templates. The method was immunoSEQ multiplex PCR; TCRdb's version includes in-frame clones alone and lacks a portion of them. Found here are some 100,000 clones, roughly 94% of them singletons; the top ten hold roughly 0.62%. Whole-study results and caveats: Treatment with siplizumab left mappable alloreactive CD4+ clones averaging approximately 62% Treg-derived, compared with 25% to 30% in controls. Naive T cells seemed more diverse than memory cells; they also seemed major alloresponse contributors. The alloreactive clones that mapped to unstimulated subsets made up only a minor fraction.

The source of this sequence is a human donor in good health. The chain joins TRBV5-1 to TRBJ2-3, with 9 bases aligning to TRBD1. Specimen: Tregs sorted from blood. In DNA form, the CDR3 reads TGCGCCAGCATGACAGGGGGGATCACAGATACGCAGTATTTT. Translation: CASMTGGITDTQYF.